This TCR beta chain was obtained from a study of blood T cell repertoires in COVID-19. V lost 3 bases, J lost 2 bases, and 5 bases stayed unmatched. CDR3 size: 16 residues. CDR1 is SGDLS and CDR2 is YYNGEE in the germline V gene. The table came from immunoSEQ multiplex PCR; TCRdb's copy has only in-frame clones and leaves some out. The data contain about 170,000 clones, roughly 82% of them singletons. Participants spanned ages roughly 18 to 90 years and resided in about 25 US areas. Source material: PBMCs or T cells enriched from blood (not recorded which). This clonotype was sampled from a man aged 45-65 years who had recovered from COVID-19. The chain employs TRBV9 and TRBJ2-1; 10 bases are a match to TRBD2. CDR3 bases: TGTGCCAGCAGCGCCTCCACTAGCGGGGCCTACAATGAGCAGTTCTTC. Its protein is CASSASTSGAYNEQFF.